This T cell receptor (beta chain) was obtained from a study of blood T cell repertoires in COVID-19. V was cut by 1 base and J by 5 bases, with 15 bases left in between. The CDR3 runs 16 residues. Germline values: CDR1 SGHRS, CDR2 YFSETQ. Only in-frame clones appear in the TCRdb table, and some are missing; sequencing was by immunoSEQ multiplex PCR. This sample has some 260,000 clones, with approximately 79% found just once. Sequencing was carried out using PBMCs or T cells enriched from blood (not recorded which). This sequence was found in a man aged 25-45 years with acute COVID-19. This chain connects TRBV5-1 to TRBJ1-4; D is unclear. Here the CDR3 reads CASSLLSGAGNEKLFF. The DNA of the CDR3 is TGCGCCAGCAGCTTGCTCTCTGGAGCCGGAAATGAAAAACTGTTTTTT. Based on the CDR3 plus reference TRBV5-1 and TRBJ1-4, the full variable domain is KAGVTQTPRYLIKTRGQQVTLSCSPISGHRSVSWYQQTPGQGLQFLFEYFSETQRNKGNFPGRFSGRQFSNSRSEMNVSTLELGDSALYLCASSLLSGAGNEKLFFGSGTQLSVL.